This T cell receptor (beta chain) appears in the sequencing data of a study of identical twins. This clonotype came up a few times. In germline, CDR1 is KGHDR, CDR2 SFDVKD. V was clipped by 2 bases and J by 4 bases; unmatched bases: 5. There are 16 residues in the CDR3. Healthy Caucasians made up all donors. A universal primer site came from template switching; cDNA carried unique molecular identifiers. In TCRdb, the 5' RACE reads were re-called with MiXCR into one record per CDR3 protein. This table holds approximately 600,000 distinct CDR3 sequences, around 9.6% found once. In addition, the sample was reused for a study of yellow fever vaccine responses in identical twins. That source notes: Vaccine-induced T cell responses in twins were reportedly observed to appear partly convergent, partly personalized.

The source is a woman aged 18-29 years in good health. Sequencing was carried out using PBMCs. The rearrangement links TRBV24-1 to TRBJ1-5; 9 nucleotides agree with TRBD1. The CDR3: CATSDSGTGRNQPQHF. The DNA for the CDR3 is TGTGCCACCAGTGATTCCGGGACAGGGAGAAATCAGCCCCAGCATTTT.